The clone carrying this T cell receptor (beta chain) was found a few times. Its antigen is not known. This entry belongs to a study of CD8 T cells in ankylosing spondylitis. Study outcomes and limitations: Peripheral blood samples showed relatively rare disease-linked clones, and these clones were CD8+. Matched ankylosing spondylitis synovial fluid reportedly showed significant enrichment of disease-linked clones. Seemingly characteristic of ankylosing spondylitis blood was a TCR beta motif consisting of 7 or 8 highly homologous variants.

Scientists made TCR beta libraries using quantitative 5'-RACE with molecular barcodes. Each CDR3 protein gets one entry after TCRdb re-called the 5' RACE reads with MiXCR. The sample has around 320,000 distinct CDR3 sequences, around 21% seen once. Sample: blood, either unsorted or a sorted T cell fraction (not recorded which). This clonotype originated in a female donor with ankylosing spondylitis or in good health (not recorded which).

This chain's CDR3 is CSAGRTGGDNEQFF. CDR3 DNA: TGCAGTGCTGGCCGGACAGGGGGTGACAATGAGCAGTTCTTC. V and J are TRBV20-1 and TRBJ2-1; 10 nucleotides align to TRBD1. Germline V gives CDR1 DFQATT, CDR2 SNEGSKA (reference sequence). Trimming at V came to 5 bases and at J to 5 bases, leaving 6 bases not matched to a gene. CDR3 length equals 14 residues.